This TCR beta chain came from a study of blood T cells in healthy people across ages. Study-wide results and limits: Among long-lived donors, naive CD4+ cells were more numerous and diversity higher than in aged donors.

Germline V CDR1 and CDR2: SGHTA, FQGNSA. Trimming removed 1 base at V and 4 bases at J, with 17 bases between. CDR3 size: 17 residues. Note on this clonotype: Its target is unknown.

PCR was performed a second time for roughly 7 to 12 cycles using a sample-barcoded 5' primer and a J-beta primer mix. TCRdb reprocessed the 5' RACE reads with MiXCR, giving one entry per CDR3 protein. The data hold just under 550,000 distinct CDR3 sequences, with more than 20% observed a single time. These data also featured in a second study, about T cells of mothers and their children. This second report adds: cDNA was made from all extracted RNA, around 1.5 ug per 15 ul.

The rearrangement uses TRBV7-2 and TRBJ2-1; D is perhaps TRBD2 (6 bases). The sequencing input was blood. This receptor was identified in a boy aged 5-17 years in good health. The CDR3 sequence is CASSLVVGRGSYNEQFF. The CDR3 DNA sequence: TGTGCCAGCAGCTTAGTTGTGGGGCGGGGTTCGTACAATGAGCAGTTCTTC.